Given below is one TCR beta chain in context. The data are from a study of blood T cell repertoires in COVID-19. Across the whole study: From T cells, B-cell-depleted T cells, or PBMCs came the material, which was cDNA or gDNA.

Some clones are missing from TCRdb's copy, which holds only in-frame ones; the method was immunoSEQ multiplex PCR. The table lists approximately 180,000 clones, about 75% of them singletons. This CDR3 is 14 amino acids long. The V end was cut by 4 bases, the J end by 3 bases, with 12 bases between. The germline CDR1 and CDR2 sequences are MGHDK and SYGVNS. Sample: peripheral blood. This receptor was obtained from an older woman with acute or convalescent COVID-19. This chain connects TRBV25-1 to TRBJ2-5, with D possibly being TRBD2 (5 bases). The CDR3 spells CASSALRGKETQYF. CDR3 in DNA: TGTGCCAGCAGTGCTCTTCGGGGTAAAGAGACCCAGTACTTC.